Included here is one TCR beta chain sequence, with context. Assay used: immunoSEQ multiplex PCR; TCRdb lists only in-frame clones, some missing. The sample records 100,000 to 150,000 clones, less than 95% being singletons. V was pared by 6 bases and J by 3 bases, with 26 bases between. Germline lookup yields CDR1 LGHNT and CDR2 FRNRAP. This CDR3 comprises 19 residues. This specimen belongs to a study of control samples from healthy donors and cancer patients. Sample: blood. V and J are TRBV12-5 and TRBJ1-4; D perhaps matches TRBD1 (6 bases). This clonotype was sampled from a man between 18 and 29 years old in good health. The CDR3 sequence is CASGRLVGQNRGANEKLFF. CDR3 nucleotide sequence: TGTGCTAGTGGACGCTTAGTGGGACAAAATAGGGGAGCTAATGAAAAACTGTTTTTT.